The text below deals with one TCR beta chain. Its target is unknown. The sample originates from a study of cytomegalovirus exposure and HLA in healthy donors. Notes on the study in general: A link between a missense DCLRE1C variant and TCR beta V- and J-gene trimming emerged from a later analysis.

CDR1 KGHSH and CDR2 LQKENI come from the germline V gene. The CDR3 loop spans 18 amino acids. The ends lost 4 bases at V and 0 bases at J; junction bases unmatched: 5. Vbeta (60) and Jbeta (13) primers were used in the PCR. Only in-frame clones appear in the TCRdb table, and some are missing; sequencing was by immunoSEQ multiplex PCR. The sample records more than 90,000 clones, approximately 76% being singletons. The chain has TRBV18 and TRBJ2-4; 14 bases are a match to TRBD2. The receptor was isolated from a man aged 50 to 60 in good health and CMV-seropositive. Sequenced sample: PBMCs. The CDR3 nucleotides read TGTGCCAGCTCACGACTAGCGGGAGGGTTGGGAGCCAAAAACATTCAGTACTTC. This translates into CASSRLAGGLGAKNIQYF.